This passage covers 28 T cell receptor delta chains from one sample sequenced in a study of γδ T cells in repeated Plasmodium falciparum infection. TCRdb re-called the multiplex PCR reads through CATT. Of roughly 93,000 delta-chain clones in the sample, over 1.3% were seen once. Gammadelta T cells were flow-sorted from PBMC into Vgamma9/Vdelta2+ and Vdelta2-negative populations for bulk analysis. The specimen sequenced was gamma-delta T cells from blood. These receptor sequences come from a pool of human donors (malaria-infected and uninfected, not separated).

Concerning this clone: TCRdb's listed protein matches a much larger clone and diverges from this DNA's translation at residue 3, likely through a read error; the protein shown comes from the DNA. The V and J genes are TRAV38-2/DV8 and TRDJ1; 8 bases align to TRDD2. No J gene is reported in TCRdb; it was inferred here by comparing the DNA with germline. The germline V gene has CDR1 TSESDYY and CDR2 QEAYKQQN. This CDR3 spans 22 amino acids. The CDR3 region has the DNA TGTGCTTGTAGGAGCCTAACCTTCCTAGAAGAAGGACTAGGGGTGTACACCGATAAACTCATCTTT. The encoded protein is CACRSLTFLEEGLGVYTDKLIF.

Of note for this clone: A read error likely explains why the TCRdb protein, taken from a much larger clone, differs from this DNA's translation at residue 5; the protein shown is translated from the DNA. The J gene is TRDJ1, the V gene TRDV1; no clear D gene. In the absence of a J gene in TCRdb, the DNA was matched to germline to assign it here. The CDR3 consists of 12 residues. Germline CDR1 is TSWWSYY and CDR2 is QGS. The V gene lost 4 bases and the J gene lost 3 bases, with 6 bases spanning the gap. The CDR3 DNA follows: TGTGCTCTTGGGGGACCCTCCGATAAACTCATCTTT. As protein: CALGGPSDKLIF.

Points on this clone: TCRdb records a much larger clone's protein for this DNA, with a difference at residue 14 that likely arises from a read error; the protein given is the translation of the DNA. This chain joins TRDV1 and TRDJ1; 8 nucleotides align to TRDD3. CDR3 length equals 17 residues. The germline V gene encodes CDR1 TSWWSYY and CDR2 QGS. Unmatched junction bases numbered 18, after V lost 2 bases and J lost 10 bases. CDR3 protein: CALGEWADLPVLGGLIF. The DNA of the CDR3 is TGTGCTCTTGGGGAATGGGCAGACCTGCCAGTACTGGGGGGACTCATCTTT.

A note on this clone: It differs at one base from a far larger clone, so likely a read error. This sample includes further DNA sequences coding for the same CDR3. The CDR3 DNA follows: TGTGCCTGTGACACCGTTTATGGGATGGGGGAGCTATACACCGATAAACTCATCTTT. Translating it yields CACDTVYGMGELYTDKLIF. This rearrangement joins TRDV2 to TRDJ1; TRDD3 agrees at 7 bases. Germline loops: CDR1 GEAIGNYY, CDR2 EKD. The CDR3 spans 19 residues. V shed 0 bases, J shed 0 bases, and the junction held 15 bases outside the gene matches.

In this sample, this clone turned up a few times. One base separates it from a far larger clone, so it is likely a read error. Additional DNA sequences in this sample encode the identical CDR3. This chain joins TRDV1 and TRDJ1; 8 nucleotides align to TRDD3. TCRdb carries no J gene annotation; the J gene was assigned here by matching the DNA with germline. CDR1 and CDR2 from the germline V gene are TSWWSYY and QGS. After removal of 0 bases from V and 0 bases from J, the junction contained 24 bases not matched to a gene. The CDR3 has 23 amino acids. CDR3 residues: CALGELEGPTYANWGEYTDKLIF. In DNA, the CDR3 is TGTGCTCTTGGGGAACTAGAAGGTCCTACGTACGCTAACTGGGGGGAGTACACCGATAAACTCATCTTT.

This clone was seen more than once but under ten times. TCRdb's protein, taken from a much larger clone, differs from this DNA's translation at residue 6, likely owing to a read error; the protein displayed comes from the DNA. The chain links TRDV1 to TRDJ1; 11 positions agree with TRDD3. The J gene is absent in TCRdb and was assigned here via DNA matching to germline. J lost 4 bases, V lost 3 bases, and 25 bases had no gene match. CDR3 size: 22 residues. CDR1 and CDR2 from the germline V gene are TSWWSYY and QGS. The DNA of the CDR3 is TGTGCTCTTGGGGACCCCCCTCCTAAAGGGGATGGGGGATACGGGAAAGGCGATAAACTCATCTTT. Its translation is CALGDPPPKGDGGYGKGDKLIF.

This clone was counted at least ten times. This likely reflects a read error, since a far larger clone is one base away. This CDR3 is also generated by other DNA sequences in the sample. The rearrangement uses TRDV1 and TRDJ1, with D unclear. TCRdb records no J gene; here it was assigned by comparing the DNA to germline. Per germline, CDR1 TSWWSYY and CDR2 QGS. CDR3 size: 17 residues. Deletions cut 3 bases from V and 0 bases from J, with 17 bases between. DNA for the CDR3: TGTGCTCTTGGGGAGCTAGGCCCCGCCTCGTACACCGATAAACTCATCTTT. Protein: CALGELGPASYTDKLIF.

This clone was seen a few times. TCRdb's entry gives the protein of a much larger clone, which mismatches this DNA's translation at residue 4, likely from a read error; the protein reported here is translated from the DNA. The chain uses TRDV2 and TRDJ2; the match to TRDD2 covers 8 bases. Assignment of the J gene here rests on matching the DNA to germline, because TCRdb gives none. The CDR3 extends over 18 amino acids. CDR1 is GEAIGNYY and CDR2 is EKD in the germline V gene. V trimming: 5 bases; J trimming: 0 bases; junction bases outside the gene matches: 13. CDR3 amino acids: CACGTLPTGEALTAQLFF. The CDR3, as DNA: TGTGCCTGTGGCACACTTCCTACAGGGGAAGCTTTGACAGCACAACTCTTCTTT.

This clone was seen a few times. This likely traces to a read error, being one base from a far larger clone. Other DNA sequences of this sample code for an identical CDR3. The chain is built from TRDV1 and TRDJ1; D might be TRDD2 or TRDD3, each matching 7 bases. The J gene is absent in TCRdb and was assigned here via DNA matching to germline. The CDR3 sequence is 26 residues long. Germline CDR1 is TSWWSYY and CDR2 is QGS. Trimming took 2 bases from V and 1 from J, leaving 44 bases between them. The CDR3 loop is CALGEFLLGGFSKKPHPLDPTDKLIF. In DNA, the CDR3 is TGTGCTCTTGGGGAATTCCTACTCGGGGGATTTTCCAAGAAGCCGCACCCTCTGGACCCCACCGATAAACTCATCTTT.

The J gene is TRDJ1, the V gene TRDV1, with 10 bases matching TRDD3. The J gene, missing from TCRdb, was assigned here through DNA to germline matching. The length of the CDR3 is 21 residues. Losses at the gene ends were 1 base for V and 0 bases for J; bases not matched to a gene: 17. Germline CDR1 is TSWWSYY and CDR2 is QGS. The chain's CDR3 is CALGEPPLSYWGMPYTDKLIF. The DNA for the CDR3 is TGTGCTCTTGGGGAACCCCCCCTTTCCTACTGGGGGATGCCTTACACCGATAAACTCATCTTT.

Concerning this clone: The protein TCRdb lists belongs to a much larger clone and differs from this DNA's translation at residue 14, which points to a read error; the protein shown is made from the DNA. This chain joins TRDV1 and TRDJ1; TRDD3 agrees at 11 bases. TCRdb supplies no J gene; here it was assigned by aligning the nucleotide sequence to germline. Germline trimming cut 5 bases from V and 0 bases from J; bases unmatched to any gene: 20. The CDR3 is 21 residues long. From germline, CDR1 is TSWWSYY and CDR2 QGS. DNA of the CDR3: TGTGCTCTTGGGCTTACTCGACGTAATAACTGGGGGATATGGTACACCGATAAACTCATCTTT. This gives the protein CALGLTRRNNWGIWYTDKLIF.

This clone was observed a few times. A read error is likely here: a far larger clone is one base away. This sample includes further DNA sequences coding for the same CDR3. V and J are TRDV2 and TRDJ3; 8 nucleotides line up with TRDD3. CDR3 length equals 19 residues. Germline lookup yields CDR1 GEAIGNYY and CDR2 EKD. Trimming removed 3 bases from V and 0 bases from J; junction bases left unmatched: 9. The CDR3: CACDPLGDTRSWDTRQMFF. The CDR3, as DNA: TGTGCCTGTGACCCCCTTGGGGATACCCGCTCCTGGGACACCCGACAGATGTTTTTC.

This clone was observed a handful of times. The protein TCRdb lists belongs to a much larger clone and differs from this DNA's translation at residue 12, which points to a read error; the protein shown is made from the DNA. Here the V gene is TRDV2, but the J gene went uncalled; TRDD3, the table's D call, was not compared with the DNA. This CDR3 is 14 amino acids long. The germline V gene encodes CDR1 GEAIGNYY and CDR2 EKD. Written as DNA, the CDR3 is TGTGCCTGTGACCCCTGGGGGATCCCCGATAAATTCATCTTT. This gives the protein CACDPWGIPDKFIF.

This clone has a count of ten or more. It may be a read error: a sequence one base away is much more abundant. Other DNA variants within this sample encode the same CDR3. This chain joins TRDV2 and TRDJ1; 7 bases match TRDD3. Here the J gene came from matching the DNA to germline, since TCRdb omits it. The CDR3 runs 16 residues. J was trimmed by 1 base and V by 0 bases; bases with no gene match: 7. Germline V gene sequence: CDR1 GEAIGNYY, CDR2 EKD. This CDR3 is CACDTIGGSATDKLIF. DNA for the CDR3: TGTGCCTGTGACACCATAGGGGGATCTGCCACCGATAAACTCATCTTT.

This clone was observed a few times. With a far larger clone one base away, a read error is the likely cause. Other DNA sequences in the sample encode the same CDR3. This sequence joins TRDV2 and TRDJ1; D is undetermined. The J gene is not listed in TCRdb, so it was assigned here from a DNA match to germline. CDR3 length equals 16 residues. CDR1 and CDR2 (germline): GEAIGNYY, EKD. The CDR3 DNA reads TGCGCCTGTGACCCCGTGTCTGCCCCTGCCGAGGATAAACTCATCTTT. Protein: CACDPVSAPAEDKLIF.

The sample holds a few counts of this clone. A far larger clone lies a single base away; this is likely a read error. This specimen includes other DNA sequences encoding the same CDR3. The V call is TRDV1, the J call TRDJ1; tentatively, D is TRDD3 (6 bases). The CDR3 extends over 20 amino acids. The V end lost 1 base, the J end lost 11 bases, and 35 bases lay between the germline ends. Germline CDR1 is TSWWSYY and CDR2 is QGS. CDR3 sequence: CALGERPALSFWGCSGKLIF. The CDR3 DNA reads TGTGCTCTTGGGGAACGCCCTGCACTATCTTTTTGGGGGTGTTCTGGTAAGCTCATCTTT.

About this clone itself: A far larger clone lies a single base away; this is likely a read error. Other DNA variants within this sample encode the same CDR3. The V gene is TRDV1, the J gene TRDJ1; the match to TRDD3 covers 11 bases. Here the J gene was assigned by germline matching of the DNA, as TCRdb has none. The CDR3 is made up of 19 amino acids. CDR1 and CDR2 from the germline V gene are TSWWSYY and QGS. The CDR3 is CALGELPAGGYYYTDKLIF. For the CDR3, the DNA is TGCGCTCTTGGGGAACTCCCGGCTGGGGGATACTACTACACCGATAAACTCATCTTT.

The sample holds many counts of this clone. This chain connects TRDV2 to TRDJ1; tentative D call: TRDD2 (5 bases). The J gene, missing from TCRdb, was assigned here through DNA to germline matching. Germline V gene data show CDR1 as GEAIGNYY and CDR2 as EKD. This CDR3 is built from 15 residues. V was cut by 0 bases and J by 7 bases, with 17 bases left in between. CDR3 nucleotide sequence: TGTGCCTGTGACACCATTCGGCCCCTACGTGGTAAACTCATCTTT. Translated: CACDTIRPLRGKLIF.

This clone showed up many times. Other DNA sequences in this sample translate to the same CDR3. The chain recombines TRDV1 with TRDJ1; 9 nucleotides agree with TRDD3. Germline V gene sequence: CDR1 TSWWSYY, CDR2 QGS. CDR3 length: 23 amino acids. After removal of 0 bases from V and 1 base from J, the junction contained 24 bases not matched to a gene. CDR3 residues: CALGELSSYKRGILGGSTDKLIF. CDR3 sequence (DNA): TGTGCTCTTGGGGAACTAAGTTCCTACAAGAGGGGGATACTGGGCGGTTCCACCGATAAACTCATCTTT.

This clone is labeled as medium-sized (0.01 to 0.1%). The same CDR3 is also encoded by other DNA sequences in this sample. The chain joins TRDV2 to TRDJ1, with TRDD3 identical over 11 bases. Per germline, CDR1 GEAIGNYY and CDR2 EKD. V was pared by 1 base and J by 2 bases, with 2 bases of the junction left unmatched. The CDR3 runs to 15 residues. The CDR3 bases are TGTGCCTGTGACACTGGGGGATACGGGACCGATAAACTCATCTTT. It encodes CACDTGGYGTDKLIF.

Worth noting for this clone: This probably arose from a read error, given a far larger clone one base away. This specimen includes other DNA sequences encoding the same CDR3. V is TRDV1 and J is TRDJ1; D possibly corresponds to TRDD3 (5 bases). The CDR3 has 17 residues. V lost 0 bases and J 0 bases, leaving 14 bases between the germline ends. The germline gives CDR1 TSWWSYY, CDR2 QGS. The CDR3 loop reads CALGELGTLLYTDKLIF. CDR3 coding DNA: TGTGCTCTTGGGGAACTGGGGACCCTCCTGTACACCGATAAACTCATCTTT.

This clone was seen repeatedly, ten times or more. This chain connects TRDV2 to TRDJ3; 11 bases match TRDD3. The CDR3 contains 21 residues. Trimming removed 0 bases from V and 1 base from J; junction bases left unmatched: 10. Germline lookup yields CDR1 GEAIGNYY and CDR2 EKD. CDR3 loop: CACDTELLGDKGSWDTRQMFF. As DNA, the CDR3 is TGTGCCTGTGACACCGAGCTACTGGGGGATAAGGGGTCCTGGGACACCCGACAGATGTTTTTC.

This clone was observed a few times. A far larger clone differs by one base, so this is likely a read error. Other DNA sequences in this sample translate to the same CDR3. V gene TRDV1 combines with J gene TRDJ1, with TRDD2 matching 7 bases. TCRdb does not report a J gene; here it was assigned by matching the DNA to germline references. The length of the CDR3 is 24 residues. Trimming cost V 0 bases and J 0 bases; bases outside gene matches: 28. The germline V gene has CDR1 TSWWSYY and CDR2 QGS. CDR3 loop: CALGELNLSYLLHYPPSYTDKLIF. As DNA, the CDR3 is TGTGCTCTTGGGGAACTCAATCTTTCCTACCTACTCCATTACCCCCCCTCGTACACCGATAAACTCATCTTT.

About this clone itself: The protein TCRdb lists belongs to a much larger clone and differs from this DNA's translation at residue 12, which points to a read error; the protein shown is made from the DNA. The V gene is TRDV3, the J gene TRDJ1, with 10 positions matching TRDD3. From germline, CDR1 is TVYSNPD and CDR2 GDNSRS (reference sequence). There are 18 residues in the CDR3. J was trimmed by 2 bases and V by 5 bases; bases with no gene match: 20. The DNA for the CDR3 is TGTGCCCCACTTCCGCTACTTACTGGGGGATTAAGAACCGATAAACTCATCTTT. Protein product: CAPLPLLTGGLRTDKLIF. The complete variable domain, with remaining parts taken from reference TRDV3 and TRDJ1, reads CDKVTQSSPDQTVASGSEVVLLCTYDTVYSNPDLFWYRIRPDYSFQFVFYGDNSRSEGADFTQGRFSVKHILTQKAFHLVISPVRTEDSATYYCAPLPLLTGGLRTDKLIFGKGTRVTVEP.

Only a few counts were recorded for this clone. TCRdb pairs this DNA with a much larger clone's protein that differs at residue 9, likely a read error; the protein shown was translated from the DNA. The V gene is TRDV1, the J gene TRDJ1; TRDD3 aligns across 8 bases. TCRdb offers no J gene call, so here the DNA was matched to germline to obtain one. Germline V gene data show CDR1 as TSWWSYY and CDR2 as QGS. The V segment lost 2 bases and the J segment 0 bases; nucleotides outside the gene matches: 23. The CDR3 has 22 amino acids. In DNA form, the CDR3 reads TGTGCTCTTGGGGAAGGTCTCTACTGTACTGGGGGTCACCTCCCCTACACCGATAAACTCATCTTT. The encoded protein is CALGEGLYCTGGHLPYTDKLIF.

As regards this clone: One base separates it from a far larger clone, so it is likely a read error. Other DNA sequences of this sample code for an identical CDR3. The rearrangement links TRDV1 to TRDJ1; possibly TRDD3 for D (5 bases). Assignment of the J gene here rests on matching the DNA to germline, because TCRdb gives none. The germline V gene has CDR1 TSWWSYY and CDR2 QGS. Trimming pared 7 bases from V and 1 base from J, leaving 34 bases between. The CDR3 loop spans 21 amino acids. CDR3 in amino acids: CALEDIHPQQLGDPFTDKLIF. CDR3 coding DNA: TGTGCTCTTGAAGATATTCATCCCCAACAGCTGGGAGATCCTTTCACCGATAAACTCATCTTT.

Concerning this clone: TCRdb records a much larger clone's protein for this DNA, with a difference at residue 5 that likely arises from a read error; the protein given is the translation of the DNA. The chain uses TRDV2 and TRDJ3; 8 bases align to TRDD3. The J gene was not available in TCRdb and was assigned here by matching the DNA to germline segments. The length of the CDR3 is 19 residues. Germline V gives CDR1 GEAIGNYY, CDR2 EKD. Unmatched junction bases numbered 9, after V lost 3 bases and J lost 0 bases. The CDR3 DNA sequence: TGTGCCTGTGACTCCTTACTGGGGGTCTACTCCTGGGACACCCGACAGATGTTTTTC. It codes for CACDSLLGVYSWDTRQMFF.

At least ten counts were recorded for this clone. The TCRdb protein comes from a much larger clone and disagrees with this DNA's translation at residue 11, likely due to a read error; the protein given here is derived from the DNA. The gene calls are TRDV2 and TRDJ1; a possible D gene is TRDD3 (5 bases). TCRdb lists no J gene, so it was determined here by aligning the DNA to germline. From germline, CDR1 is GEAIGNYY and CDR2 EKD. This CDR3 spans 21 amino acids. V was pared by 3 bases and J by 8 bases, with 39 bases between. The CDR3 reads CACDAVLDVLVSSKQGTKLIF. The CDR3 coding sequence is TGTGCCTGTGACGCAGTCCTCGACGTACTGGTTTCGTCAAAGCAGGGGACCAAACTCATCTTT.